The rows below give T cell receptor beta chains drawn from one sample of a study of blood T cell repertoires in COVID-19. Sequencing used immunoSEQ multiplex PCR; TCRdb keeps in-frame clones, though not all of them. The repertoire has about 46,000 clones, around 86% of them found once; the top ten carry approximately 15%. The sequencing input was peripheral blood. These receptors were collected from a human donor in a cohort sampled during active COVID-19. CDR3s include the opening cysteine and the closing phenylalanine or tryptophan. A D gene is named only where the DNA matches it firmly. The size entry is marked missing in some rows and otherwise reads once, few, many or a size class.

D	V	size	J	DNA	CDR3
NA	TRBV19	NA	TRBJ1-2	TGTGCCAGTAGGGACGGACAGCCGGGAAGTGGCTACACCTTC	CASRDGQPGSGYTF
TRBD1	TRBV27	NA	TRBJ2-3	TGTGCCAGCAGTTTATCCCGGACAGGGAGCACAGATACGCAGTATTTT	CASSLSRTGSTDTQYF
TRBD1	TRBV4-3	NA	TRBJ1-1	TGCGCCAGCAGCCAAGAAGGACAGGGGTTGAACACTGAAGCTTTCTTT	CASSQEGQGLNTEAFF
TRBD1	TRBV29-1	NA	TRBJ2-7	TGCAGCGCCGGGACAGGGGGCGCGGACGAGCAGTACTTC	CSAGTGGADEQYF
TRBD1	TRBV2	NA	TRBJ1-1	TGTGCCAGAGCGCAGGGGGCGCCCACTGAAGCTTTCTTT	CARAQGAPTEAFF
NA	TRBV19	NA	TRBJ1-6	TGTGCCAGTAGTATAGATCAGGGAACGGTTAATTCACCCCTCCACTTT	CASSIDQGTVNSPLHF
NA	TRBV9	NA	TRBJ1-2	TGTGCCAGCACCTCGGACAGCTATGGCTACACCTTC	CASTSDSYGYTF
TRBD1	TRBV14	NA	TRBJ1-2	TGTGCCAGCAGCCTGACAGGGAACTATGGCTACACCTTC	CASSLTGNYGYTF
NA	TRBV3-1/TRBV3-2	NA	TRBJ2-7	TGTGCCAGCAGCCAAGGGCCAGCGGAAACCTCCTACGAGCAGTACTTC	CASSQGPAETSYEQYF
TRBD1	TRBV6-5	NA	TRBJ1-4	TGTGCCAGCAGTTTGGCAGGGGGCGGTGAAAAACTGTTTTTT	CASSLAGGGEKLFF
TRBD1	TRBV9	NA	TRBJ1-4	TGTGCCAGCAGCCAAAACAGGGGCGCTAATGAAAAACTGTTTTTT	CASSQNRGANEKLFF
TRBD2	TRBV11-2	NA	TRBJ2-7	TGTGCCAGCAGCTTAGACACGGGACTAGCGGACTACGAGCAGTACTTC	CASSLDTGLADYEQYF
NA	TRBV30	NA	TRBJ1-5	TGTGCCTGGGGACAGTATAGCAATCAGCCCCAGCATTTT	CAWGQYSNQPQHF
NA	TRBV28	NA	TRBJ1-3	TGTGCCAGCAGTTTATCAGGGTTAATTGGAAACACCATATATTTT	CASSLSGLIGNTIYF
TRBD1	TRBV6-1	NA	TRBJ2-3	TGTGCCAGCAGTGACACCGGGACAGGGTCCGTCACAGATACGCAGTATTTT	CASSDTGTGSVTDTQYF
TRBD1	TRBV5-1	NA	TRBJ2-6	TGCGCCAGCAGCCAGGGGACAGGGGCCTCTGGGGCCAACGTCCTGACTTTC	CASSQGTGASGANVLTF
TRBD1	TRBV2	NA	TRBJ2-3	TGTGCCAGCAGTACCCGACAGGGGCAAGGAGATACGCAGTATTTT	CASSTRQGQGDTQYF
NA	TRBV30	NA	TRBJ1-1	TGTGCCCGGGCCGTGAACACTGAAGCTTTCTTT	CARAVNTEAFF
TRBD1	TRBV5-4	NA	TRBJ1-1	TGTGCCAGCAGCACAGGGGGTTGGGAGACTGAAGCTTTCTTT	CASSTGGWETEAFF
NA	TRBV5-5	NA	TRBJ2-7	TGTGCCAGCAGCCCGAATGAACTCTACGAGCAGTACTTC	CASSPNELYEQYF
TRBD2	TRBV6-6	NA	TRBJ2-7	TGTGCCAGCAGCTCTACTAGCGGGAGTTCCTACGAGCAGTACTTC	CASSSTSGSSYEQYF
NA	TRBV18	NA	TRBJ1-3	TGTGCCAGCTCACCCGACAGGATCTCTGGAAACACCATATATTTT	CASSPDRISGNTIYF
TRBD2	TRBV5-1	once	TRBJ2-5	TGCGCCAGCAGCTTGGATTCTAGCGGGTTTGGGGAGACCCAGTACTTC	CASSLDSSGFGETQYF
NA	TRBV28	NA	TRBJ2-7	TGTGCCAGCAGTTTAACCAGGGTGGACTACGAGCAGTACTTC	CASSLTRVDYEQYF
TRBD1	TRBV4-1	NA	TRBJ1-1	TGCGCCAGCAGCCAACAGGGGGCGCGAAACACTGAAGCTTTCTTT	CASSQQGARNTEAFF
TRBD1	TRBV27	NA	TRBJ1-2	TGTGCCAGCAGGCCGGGACAGGGATTTAAAGGCCTCTATGGCTACACCTTC	CASRPGQGFKGLYGYTF
NA	TRBV4-1	NA	TRBJ1-4	TGCGCCAGCAGCCAAGAACCAGCAACTAATGAAAAACTGTTTTTT	CASSQEPATNEKLFF
NA	TRBV11-2	NA	TRBJ2-5	TGTGCCAGCAGTTACACGCTTAGGGGCCAAGAGACCCAGTACTTC	CASSYTLRGQETQYF
NA	TRBV11-2	NA	TRBJ1-3	TGTGCCAGCAGCCTAGACATGCAGTTATTCTCTGGAAACACCATATATTTT	CASSLDMQLFSGNTIYF
TRBD1	TRBV19	once	TRBJ1-2	TGTGCCAGTAGTGTCGGACAGGGAAGCACCTATGGCTACACCTTC	CASSVGQGSTYGYTF